This TCR beta chain was sequenced for a study of regulatory T cells in long-lasting Graves disease. Overall study results and limits: Those with persistent Graves' had less TCR diversity than newly diagnosed patients.

This clonotype was seen repeatedly, ten times or more. Its specificity is not known. The authors built TCR beta libraries using iRepertoire HTBI primers and Arm-PCR of CDR3 regions. TCRdb processed the multiplex PCR reads anew with MiXCR; each CDR3 protein has one entry. The table includes about 400,000 distinct CDR3 sequences, roughly 16% detected once. Time point here: newly diagnosed GD, antithyroid drugs for less than 3 months. RNA isolated from PBMCs was used to make the TCR library. Those enrolled as patients came out of an endocrinology department in Xi'an, China. EDTA tubes were used for drawing nine milliliters of peripheral blood. The receptor was derived from a female donor with Graves disease. The sequencing here drew on peripheral blood mononuclear cells (PBMCs), taken at new diagnosis, from a patient treated with antithyroid drugs.

As DNA, the CDR3 is TGCAGTGCTAGTAAACTTGGGAGGGACACTGAAGCTTTCTTT. As protein: CSASKLGRDTEAFF. The chain joins TRBV20-1 to TRBJ1-1; D remains unclear. Trimming removed 3 bases at V and 3 bases at J, with 14 bases between. In germline, CDR1 is DFQATT, CDR2 SNEGSKA (reference sequence). The CDR3 is 14 amino acids.